The next 23 T cell receptor beta chains were all read from a single sample in a study of early T cells in non-severe SARS-CoV-2 infection. TCRdb fed the 5' RACE reads into MiXCR, producing one record per CDR3 protein. The repertoire holds 100,000 or so distinct CDR3 sequences, about 12% seen once, with 6.2% in the top ten. The sequenced material came from whole blood. The receptor source for this set is an adult who was a healthcare worker with PCR-confirmed SARS-CoV-2 infection or an uninfected control (not recorded which).

The chain links TRBV28 to TRBJ1-6; D is ambiguous. The CDR3 loop spans 16 amino acids. The germline CDR1 and CDR2 sequences are MDHEN and SYDVKM. V lost 6 bases and J 10 bases, leaving 22 bases between the germline ends. Written as DNA, the CDR3 is TGTGCCAGCAGCCCTTGGGTTCTGGGAGAGGAGTCACCCCTCCACTTT. Protein product: CASSPWVLGEESPLHF.

This clonotype appeared a few times. The V and J genes are TRBV19 and TRBJ2-1, with 7 bases aligning to TRBD2. The germline V gene encodes CDR1 LNHDA and CDR2 SQIVND (reference sequence). The CDR3 covers 15 residues. After removal of 9 bases from V and 6 bases from J, the junction contained 14 bases not matched to a gene. The CDR3 DNA reads as TGTGCCAGCACCTATACGGCGGGAGATAGCAATGAGCAGTTCTTC. Amino acids: CASTYTAGDSNEQFF.

This clonotype has only a few counts. The rearrangement links TRBV3-1 to TRBJ2-3; D is unclear. The CDR3 runs 12 residues. V was cut by 1 base and J by 3 bases, with 2 bases left in between. Germline V gene lookup returns CDR1 LGHDT and CDR2 YNNKEL (reference sequence). Written as DNA, the CDR3 is TGTGCCAGCAGCCAAGTAACAGATACGCAGTATTTT. Protein sequence: CASSQVTDTQYF.

This clonotype was detected a few times. The chain couples TRBV20-1 to TRBJ1-3, with D maybe TRBD1 (5 bases). CDR1 is DFQATT and CDR2 is SNEGSKA in the germline V gene (reference sequence). V lost 3 bases and J 10 bases, leaving 13 bases between the germline ends. The CDR3 contains 12 residues. Here the CDR3 DNA reads TGCAGTGCTAGGGCTGACAGCGGAACCATATATTTT. Translation gives CSARADSGTIYF.

This clonotype was found many times. The J gene is TRBJ2-3, the V gene TRBV12-3 or TRBV12-4, with TRBD1 as a possible D gene (7 bases). Between the trimmed V and J ends, which lost 7 bases and 2 bases, there was a span of 34 bases. The length of the CDR3 is 21 residues. CDR3 sequence reads: CASTHRRTGPWVADYTDTQYF. CDR3 in DNA: TGTGCCAGCACCCACCGTCGGACAGGTCCTTGGGTAGCGGATTACACAGATACGCAGTATTTT.

This clonotype was seen ten or more times. The chain carries TRBV28 and TRBJ2-7; 16 nucleotides line up with TRBD2. With V trimmed by 6 bases and J by 2 bases, 7 bases remained unmatched. The CDR3 is 17 amino acids. Germline CDR1 reads MDHEN; CDR2 reads SYDVKM. The CDR3 DNA follows: TGTGCCAGCAGCCAGGGGACTAGCGGGAGGGCCCCCTACGAGCAGTACTTC. It specifies CASSQGTSGRAPYEQYF.

This clonotype came up many times. The chain carries TRBV11-2 and TRBJ2-4; D remains ambiguous. V lost 5 bases, J lost 7 bases, and 12 bases lay in between. The CDR3 spans 13 residues. Germline CDR1 and CDR2: SGHAT and FQNNGV. The CDR3, as DNA: TGTGCCAGCAGCCCAGACACTGCCAACATTCAGTACTTC. This sequence encodes CASSPDTANIQYF.

This clonotype was counted many times. This chain connects TRBV5-1 to TRBJ1-1; 10 nucleotides align to TRBD1. This CDR3 is built from 15 residues. Germline CDR1 SGHRS, CDR2 YFSETQ. Trimming removed 6 bases from V and 5 bases from J; junction bases left unmatched: 10. Here the CDR3 reads CASTSIGQGGTEAFF. CDR3 DNA: TGCGCCAGCACCTCAATTGGACAGGGGGGAACTGAAGCTTTCTTT. The entire variable domain, with the rest obtained from reference TRBV5-1 and TRBJ1-1, is as follows: KAGVTQTPRYLIKTRGQQVTLSCSPISGHRSVSWYQQTPGQGLQFLFEYFSETQRNKGNFPGRFSGRQFSNSRSEMNVSTLELGDSALYLCASTSIGQGGTEAFFGQGTRLTVV.

The chain employs TRBV28 and TRBJ2-1, with a possible D match to TRBD2 (6 bases). The CDR3 runs to 13 residues. V gave up 5 bases and J gave up 5 bases, with 10 bases separating them. CDR1 and CDR2 from the germline V gene are MDHEN and SYDVKM. For the CDR3, the DNA is TGTGCCAGCAGTACACGGACTAACAATGAGCAGTTCTTC. Protein product: CASSTRTNNEQFF.

The rearrangement links TRBV20-1 to TRBJ2-1; the match to TRBD2 covers 10 bases. CDR3 length: 15 residues. The V and J ends lost 3 bases and 7 bases, in that order; junction bases with no gene match: 9. Per germline, CDR1 DFQATT and CDR2 SNEGSKA (reference sequence). CDR3 bases: TGCAGTGCTAGCCCCCTACTAGCGGGGAGTAATGAGCAGTTCTTC. It codes for CSASPLLAGSNEQFF.

This chain joins TRBV5-6 and TRBJ2-1; TRBD2 aligns across 10 bases. This CDR3 spans 15 amino acids. Germline assignment: CDR1 SGHDT and CDR2 YYEEEE. V shed 2 bases, J shed 5 bases, and the junction held 4 bases outside the gene matches. The CDR3 region has the DNA TGTGCCAGCAGCTTAGCGGGAGGGTACCACAATGAGCAGTTCTTC. Protein product: CASSLAGGYHNEQFF.

This clonotype was seen ten or more times. The chain joins TRBV5-1 to TRBJ2-5; the match to TRBD2 covers 10 bases. The ends lost 1 base at V and 4 bases at J; junction bases unmatched: 4. Germline V lookup: CDR1 SGHRS, CDR2 YFSETQ. The CDR3 sequence is 15 residues long. This chain's CDR3 is CASSLRLAGVETQYF. The DNA for the CDR3 is TGCGCCAGCAGCTTGAGGCTAGCGGGAGTAGAGACCCAGTACTTC.

This clonotype appeared many times. The chain carries TRBV15 and TRBJ2-5, with D tentatively TRBD1 (6 bases). The V and J ends lost 0 bases and 5 bases respectively, with 13 bases between them. CDR3 size: 15 residues. Germline CDR1 is LNHNV and CDR2 is YYDKDF (reference sequence). DNA of the CDR3: TGTGCCACCAGCAGAGACAGGGGATGGGACGAGACCCAGTACTTC. Its protein product is CATSRDRGWDETQYF.

Note on this clonotype: The conserved phenylalanine or tryptophan normally closing the CDR3 is absent here, so this likely arose from a read error. This rearrangement joins TRBV6-6 to TRBJ1-1; D gene ambiguous. Germline lookup yields CDR1 MNHNY and CDR2 SVGAGI (reference sequence). This CDR3 contains 12 residues. V was clipped by 7 bases and J by 1 base, with 7 bases between them. The CDR3 nucleotides read TGTGCCAGCAACACCCCGAACACTGAAGCTTTCTCT. Residues: CASNTPNTEAFS.

The chain joins TRBV28 to TRBJ2-3; 9 bases are a match to TRBD2. J gave up 5 bases and V 2 bases, and 2 bases lay outside the gene matches. Germline CDR1 reads MDHEN; CDR2 reads SYDVKM. CDR3 length equals 14 residues. CDR3 nucleotides: TGTGCCAGCAGTTTAGTACTAGCGGGAGATACGCAGTATTTT. As protein: CASSLVLAGDTQYF.

This clonotype has just a few counts. The chain recombines TRBV7-9 with TRBJ1-1; the D is unclear. The V gene lost 1 base and the J gene lost 9 bases, with 12 bases spanning the gap. From germline, CDR1 is SEHNR and CDR2 FQNEAQ (reference sequence). This CDR3 has 13 residues. CDR3 DNA sequence: TGTGCCAGCAGCTTAGATGCACAGACCAAAGCTTTCTTT. Translation gives CASSLDAQTKAFF.

This chain uses TRBV25-1 with TRBJ2-7; D is undetermined. CDR1 MGHDK and CDR2 SYGVNS come from the germline V gene. Trimming pared 10 bases from V and 4 bases from J, leaving 35 bases between. CDR3 length equals 19 residues. The CDR3 sequence is CANPSSNTYHNADKYEQYF. CDR3 nucleotides: TGTGCCAACCCCTCCTCAAATACCTACCATAACGCAGACAAATACGAGCAGTACTTC.

This clonotype was seen repeatedly, ten times or more. This sequence joins TRBV4-1 and TRBJ2-1; no clear D. Trimming left V 4 bases short and J 8 bases short, with 18 bases between. The CDR3 sequence is 15 residues long. The germline gives CDR1 MGHRA, CDR2 YSYEKL. Here the CDR3 DNA reads TGCGCCAGCAGCCCGACAACTGCTCGCCCCGATGAGCAGTTCTTC. Its protein product is CASSPTTARPDEQFF.

This clonotype was found many times. This chain uses TRBV3-1 with TRBJ2-5; 8 bases are a match to TRBD2. The CDR3 runs to 16 residues. Looked up from germline, CDR1 is LGHDT and CDR2 is YNNKEL (reference sequence). The V and J ends lost 4 bases and 4 bases, in that order; junction bases with no gene match: 11. The CDR3 protein is CASSLILAGSGETQYF. The CDR3 nucleotides are TGTGCCAGCAGCCTAATTTTAGCGGGATCGGGAGAGACCCAGTACTTC.

This chain uses TRBV18 with TRBJ2-5; no firm D call. The CDR3 has 13 amino acids. CDR1 is KGHSH, CDR2 LQKENI, per germline. The V and J ends lost 3 bases and 4 bases respectively, with 9 bases between them. The CDR3 sequence: CASSPSVGETQYF. The CDR3 DNA is TGTGCCAGCTCACCCTCCGTCGGAGAGACCCAGTACTTC. Full variable domain (outside the CDR3, taken from reference TRBV18 and TRBJ2-5): NAGVMQNPRHLVRRRGQEARLRCSPMKGHSHVYWYRQLPEEGLKFMVYLQKENIIDESGMPKERFSAEFPKEGPSILRIQQVVRGDSAAYFCASSPSVGETQYFGPGTRLLVL.

Only a few counts were recorded for this clonotype. The chain links TRBV3-1 to TRBJ1-1; D gene uncertain. The germline CDR1 and CDR2 sequences are LGHDT and YNNKEL (reference sequence). The CDR3 spans 14 residues. The V gene lost 2 bases and the J gene lost 1 base, with 8 bases spanning the gap. The CDR3 here is CASSQRAGNTEAFF. DNA for the CDR3: TGTGCCAGCAGCCAAAGAGCTGGGAACACTGAAGCTTTCTTT.

The table lists this clonotype with many counts. The chain employs TRBV6-1 and TRBJ1-2; D gene uncertain. V lost 8 bases and J 7 bases, leaving 20 bases between the germline ends. This CDR3 spans 14 amino acids. CDR1 is MNHNS, CDR2 SASEGT, per germline. CDR3 nucleotide sequence: TGTGCCAGCTTGACGGGGTTTGAGGAGGGTGGCTACACCTTC. It encodes CASLTGFEEGGYTF.

As concerns this clonotype: One base away lies a much larger clone, so this may be a sequencing read error. The rearrangement links TRBV11-2 to TRBJ2-7; 9 bases fit TRBD2. Trimming at V came to 5 bases and at J to 2 bases, leaving 4 bases not matched to a gene. The CDR3 sequence is 14 residues long. CDR1 is SGHAT, CDR2 FQNNGV, per germline. The CDR3 nucleotides read TGTGCCAGCAGCCCTAGCGGGGTCACCTACGAGCAGTACTTC. The encoded protein is CASSPSGVTYEQYF.